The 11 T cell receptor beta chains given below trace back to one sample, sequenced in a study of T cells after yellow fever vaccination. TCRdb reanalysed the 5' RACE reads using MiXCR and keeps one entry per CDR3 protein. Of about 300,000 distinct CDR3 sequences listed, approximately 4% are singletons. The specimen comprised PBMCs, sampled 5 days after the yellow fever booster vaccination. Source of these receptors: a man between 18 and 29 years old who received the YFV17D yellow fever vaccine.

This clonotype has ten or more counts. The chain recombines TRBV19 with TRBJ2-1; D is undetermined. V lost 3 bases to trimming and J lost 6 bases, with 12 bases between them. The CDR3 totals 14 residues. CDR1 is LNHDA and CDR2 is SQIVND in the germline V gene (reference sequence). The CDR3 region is CASSMVTRSNEQFF. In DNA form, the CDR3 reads TGTGCCAGTAGTATGGTCACCCGAAGCAATGAGCAGTTCTTC.

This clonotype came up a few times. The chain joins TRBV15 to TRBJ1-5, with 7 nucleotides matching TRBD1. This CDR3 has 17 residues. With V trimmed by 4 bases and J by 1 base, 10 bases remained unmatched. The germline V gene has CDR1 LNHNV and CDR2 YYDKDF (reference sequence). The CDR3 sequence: CATSTGTEWASNQPQHF. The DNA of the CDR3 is TGTGCCACCAGCACCGGGACAGAGTGGGCGAGCAATCAGCCCCAGCATTTT.

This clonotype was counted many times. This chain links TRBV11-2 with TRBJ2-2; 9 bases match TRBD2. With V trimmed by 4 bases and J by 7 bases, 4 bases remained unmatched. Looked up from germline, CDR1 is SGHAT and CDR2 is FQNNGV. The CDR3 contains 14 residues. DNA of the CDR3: TGTGCCAGCAGCTCCGGGACTAGCAGCGGGGAGCTGTTTTTT. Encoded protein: CASSSGTSSGELFF.

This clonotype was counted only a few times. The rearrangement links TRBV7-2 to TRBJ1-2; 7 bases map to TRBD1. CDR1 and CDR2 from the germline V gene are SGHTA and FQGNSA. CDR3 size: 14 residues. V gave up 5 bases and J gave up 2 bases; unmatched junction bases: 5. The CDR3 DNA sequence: TGTGCCAGCAGCAAACAGGGGAACAACTATGGCTACACCTTC. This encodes CASSKQGNNYGYTF. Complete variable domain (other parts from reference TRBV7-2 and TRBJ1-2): GAGVSQSPSNKVTEKGKDVELRCDPISGHTALYWYRQSLGQGLEFLIYFQGNSAPDKSGLPSDRFSAERTGGSVSTLTIQRTQQEDSAVYLCASSKQGNNYGYTFGSGTRLTVV.

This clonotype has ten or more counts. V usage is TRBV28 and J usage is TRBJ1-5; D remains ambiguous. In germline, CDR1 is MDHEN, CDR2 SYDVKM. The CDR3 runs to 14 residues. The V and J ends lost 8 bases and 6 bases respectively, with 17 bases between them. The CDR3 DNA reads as TGTGCCAGCTGCTCCTATACGGGGTTTCAGCCCCAGCATTTT. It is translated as CASCSYTGFQPQHF.

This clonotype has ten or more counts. This chain's CDR3 is CASSLGQKVTEAFF. In nucleotides, the CDR3 is TGCGCCAGCAGCTTGGGCCAGAAGGTGACTGAAGCTTTCTTT. The chain recombines TRBV5-1 with TRBJ1-1; D gene ambiguous. The CDR3 is 14 residues long. CDR1 SGHRS and CDR2 YFSETQ come from the germline V gene. V lost 0 bases and J lost 5, with 11 bases in between.

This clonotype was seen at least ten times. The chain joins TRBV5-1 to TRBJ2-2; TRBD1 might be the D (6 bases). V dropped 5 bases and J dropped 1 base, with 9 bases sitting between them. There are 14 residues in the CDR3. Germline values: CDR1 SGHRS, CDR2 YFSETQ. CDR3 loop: CASRPTGNTGELFF. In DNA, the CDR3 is TGCGCCAGCAGGCCGACAGGGAACACCGGGGAGCTGTTTTTT.

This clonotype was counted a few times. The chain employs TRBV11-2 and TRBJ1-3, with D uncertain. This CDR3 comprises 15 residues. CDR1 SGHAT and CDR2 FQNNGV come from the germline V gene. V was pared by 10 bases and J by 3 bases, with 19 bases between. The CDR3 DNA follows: TGTGCCACCGTACAAAGCCCCGGTCTTGGAAACACCATATATTTT. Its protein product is CATVQSPGLGNTIYF.

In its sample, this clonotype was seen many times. In nucleotides, the CDR3 is TGTGCCAGCAGCTTTAGCGTCCGGGAGGGCTACGGCTACACCTTC. It yields the protein CASSFSVREGYGYTF. The chain links TRBV7-9 to TRBJ1-2; D is unclear. V was pared by 3 bases and J by 8 bases, with 19 bases between. CDR3 length: 15 amino acids. Germline values: CDR1 SEHNR, CDR2 FQNEAQ (reference sequence).

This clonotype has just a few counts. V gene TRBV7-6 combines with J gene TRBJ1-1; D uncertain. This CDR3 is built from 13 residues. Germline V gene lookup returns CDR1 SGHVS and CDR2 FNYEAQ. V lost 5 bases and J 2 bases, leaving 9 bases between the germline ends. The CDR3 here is CASSTRLNTEAFF. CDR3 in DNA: TGTGCCAGCAGCACCAGACTTAACACTGAAGCTTTCTTT.

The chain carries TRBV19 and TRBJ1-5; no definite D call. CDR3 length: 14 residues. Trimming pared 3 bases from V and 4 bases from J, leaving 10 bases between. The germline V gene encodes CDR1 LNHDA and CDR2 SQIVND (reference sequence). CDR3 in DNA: TGTGCCAGTAGTATTTTGGGTGGGAATCAGCCCCAGCATTTT. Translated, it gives CASSILGGNQPQHF.